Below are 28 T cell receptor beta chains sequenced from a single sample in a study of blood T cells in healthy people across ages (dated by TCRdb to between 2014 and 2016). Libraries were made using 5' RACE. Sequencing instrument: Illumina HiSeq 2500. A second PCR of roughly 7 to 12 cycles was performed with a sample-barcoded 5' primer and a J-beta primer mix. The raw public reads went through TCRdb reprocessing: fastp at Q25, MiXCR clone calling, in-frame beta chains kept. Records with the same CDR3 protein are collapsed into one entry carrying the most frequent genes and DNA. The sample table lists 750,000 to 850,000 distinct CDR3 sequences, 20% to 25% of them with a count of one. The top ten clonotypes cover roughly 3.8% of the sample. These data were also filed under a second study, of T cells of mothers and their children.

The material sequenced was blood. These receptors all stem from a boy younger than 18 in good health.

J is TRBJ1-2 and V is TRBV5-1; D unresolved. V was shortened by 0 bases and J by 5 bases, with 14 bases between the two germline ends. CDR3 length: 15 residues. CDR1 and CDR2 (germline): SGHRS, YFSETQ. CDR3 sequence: CASSLGVGLEYGYTF. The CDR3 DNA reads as TGCGCCAGCAGCTTGGGAGTCGGGCTCGAGTATGGCTACACCTTC.

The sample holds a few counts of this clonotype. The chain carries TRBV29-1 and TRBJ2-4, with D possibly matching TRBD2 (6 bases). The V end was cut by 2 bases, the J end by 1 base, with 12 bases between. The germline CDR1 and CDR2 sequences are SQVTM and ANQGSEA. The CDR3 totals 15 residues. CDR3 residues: CSVETGGGAKNIQYF. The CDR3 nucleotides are TGCAGCGTTGAAACCGGGGGAGGCGCCAAAAACATTCAGTACTTC.

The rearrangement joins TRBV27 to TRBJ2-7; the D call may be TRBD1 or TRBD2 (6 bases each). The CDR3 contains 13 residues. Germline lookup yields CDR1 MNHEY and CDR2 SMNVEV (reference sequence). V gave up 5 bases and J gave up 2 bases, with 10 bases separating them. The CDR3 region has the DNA TGTGCCAGCAGTGTCCGGGGGCCCTACGAGCAGTACTTC. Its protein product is CASSVRGPYEQYF.

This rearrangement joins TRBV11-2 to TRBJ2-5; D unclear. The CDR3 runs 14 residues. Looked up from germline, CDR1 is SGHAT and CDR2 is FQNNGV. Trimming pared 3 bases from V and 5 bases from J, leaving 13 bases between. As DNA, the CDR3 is TGTGCCAGCAGCTTGTTGAGCCTGAGGGAGACCCAGTACTTC. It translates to CASSLLSLRETQYF.

The CDR3 sequence: CASSFIRERTDTQYF. The CDR3 DNA reads TGTGCCAGCAGTTTTATCCGGGAGCGCACAGATACGCAGTATTTT. This chain joins TRBV27 and TRBJ2-3; D might be TRBD2 (6 bases). CDR1 and CDR2 (germline): MNHEY, SMNVEV (reference sequence). Trimming left V 3 bases short and J 1 base short, with 11 bases between. This CDR3 region has 15 residues.

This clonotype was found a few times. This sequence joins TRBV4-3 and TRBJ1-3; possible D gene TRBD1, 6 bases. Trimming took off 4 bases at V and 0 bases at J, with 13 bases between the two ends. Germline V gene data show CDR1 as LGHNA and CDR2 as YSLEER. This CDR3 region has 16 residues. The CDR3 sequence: CASSLAGAGSGNTIYF. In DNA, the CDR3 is TGCGCCAGCAGCCTGGCGGGGGCCGGCTCTGGAAACACCATATATTTT.

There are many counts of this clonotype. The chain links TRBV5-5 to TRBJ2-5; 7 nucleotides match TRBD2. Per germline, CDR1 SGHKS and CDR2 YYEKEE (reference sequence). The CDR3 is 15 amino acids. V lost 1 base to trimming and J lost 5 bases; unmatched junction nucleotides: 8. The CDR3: CASSLFAGVGETQYF. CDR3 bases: TGTGCCAGCAGCTTGTTTGCGGGGGTCGGGGAGACCCAGTACTTC.

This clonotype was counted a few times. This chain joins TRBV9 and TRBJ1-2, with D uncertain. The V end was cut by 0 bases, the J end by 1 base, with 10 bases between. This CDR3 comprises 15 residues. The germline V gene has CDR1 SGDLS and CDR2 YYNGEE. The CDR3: CASSVGAGDNYGYTF. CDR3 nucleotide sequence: TGTGCCAGCAGCGTAGGGGCAGGAGATAACTATGGCTACACCTTC.

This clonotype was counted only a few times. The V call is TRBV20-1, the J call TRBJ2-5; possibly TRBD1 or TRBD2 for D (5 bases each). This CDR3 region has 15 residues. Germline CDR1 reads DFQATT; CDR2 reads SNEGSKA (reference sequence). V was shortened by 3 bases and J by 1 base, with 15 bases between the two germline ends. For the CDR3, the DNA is TGCAGTGCTAGCCCCAGGCCCGGGGCCCAAGAGACCCAGTACTTC. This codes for CSASPRPGAQETQYF.

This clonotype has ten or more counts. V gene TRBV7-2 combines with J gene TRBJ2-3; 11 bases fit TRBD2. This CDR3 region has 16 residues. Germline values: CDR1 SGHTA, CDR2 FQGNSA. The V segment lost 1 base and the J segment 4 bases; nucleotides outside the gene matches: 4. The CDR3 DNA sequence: TGTGCCAGCAGCTTAGGGACTAGCGGGTGGGCAGATACGCAGTATTTT. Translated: CASSLGTSGWADTQYF.

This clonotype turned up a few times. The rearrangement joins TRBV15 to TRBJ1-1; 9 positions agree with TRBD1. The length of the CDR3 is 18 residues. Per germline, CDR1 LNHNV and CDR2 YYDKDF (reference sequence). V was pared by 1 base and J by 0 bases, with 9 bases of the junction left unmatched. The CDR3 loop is CATSRGFRTGAMNTEAFF. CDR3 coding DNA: TGTGCCACCAGCAGAGGGTTTCGGACAGGGGCGATGAACACTGAAGCTTTCTTT.

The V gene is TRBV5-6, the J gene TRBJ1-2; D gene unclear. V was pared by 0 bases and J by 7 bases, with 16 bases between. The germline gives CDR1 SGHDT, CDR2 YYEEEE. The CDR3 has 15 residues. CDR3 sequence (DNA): TGTGCCAGCAGCTTGGGACCACCTTGGAGTAGTGGCTACACCTTC. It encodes CASSLGPPWSSGYTF.

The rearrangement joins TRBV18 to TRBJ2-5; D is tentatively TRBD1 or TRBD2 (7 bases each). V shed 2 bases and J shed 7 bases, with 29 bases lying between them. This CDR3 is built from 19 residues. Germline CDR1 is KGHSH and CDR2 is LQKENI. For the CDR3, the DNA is TGTGCCAGCTCACCATCTACGACCAGGGGGGGAGTCAATGGAGCGACCCAGTACTTC. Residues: CASSPSTTRGGVNGATQYF.

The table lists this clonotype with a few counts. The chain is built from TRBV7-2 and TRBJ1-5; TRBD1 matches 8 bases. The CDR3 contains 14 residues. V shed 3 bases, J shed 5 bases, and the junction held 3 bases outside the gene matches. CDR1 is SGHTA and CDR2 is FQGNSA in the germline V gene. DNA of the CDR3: TGTGCCAGCAGCTTCGTACAGGGGGATCAGCCCCAGCATTTT. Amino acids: CASSFVQGDQPQHF.

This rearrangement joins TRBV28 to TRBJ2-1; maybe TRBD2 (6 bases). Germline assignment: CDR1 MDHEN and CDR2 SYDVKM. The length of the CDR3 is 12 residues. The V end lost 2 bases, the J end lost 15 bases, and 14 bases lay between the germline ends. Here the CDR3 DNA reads TGTGCCAGCAGTTTACGCGGACTCGGGGGGTTCTTC. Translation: CASSLRGLGGFF.

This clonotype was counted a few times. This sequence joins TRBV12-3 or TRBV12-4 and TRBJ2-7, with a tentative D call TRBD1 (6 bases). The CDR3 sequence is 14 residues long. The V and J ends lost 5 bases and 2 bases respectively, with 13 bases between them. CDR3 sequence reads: CASSMTGSPYEQYF. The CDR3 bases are TGTGCCAGCAGTATGACAGGTTCTCCCTACGAGCAGTACTTC.

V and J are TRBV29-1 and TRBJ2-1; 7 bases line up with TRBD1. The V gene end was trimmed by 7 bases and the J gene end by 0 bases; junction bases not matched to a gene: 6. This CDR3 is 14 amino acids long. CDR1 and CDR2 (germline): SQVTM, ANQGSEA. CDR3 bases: TGCAGCGCCTACAGGGGCATCTCCTACAATGAGCAGTTCTTC. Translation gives CSAYRGISYNEQFF.

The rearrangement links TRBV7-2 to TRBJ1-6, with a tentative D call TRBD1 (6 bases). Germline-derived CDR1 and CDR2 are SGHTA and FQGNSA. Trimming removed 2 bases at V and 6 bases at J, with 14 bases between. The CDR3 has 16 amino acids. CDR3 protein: CASSLLIAGANSPLHF. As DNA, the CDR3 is TGTGCCAGCAGCTTACTCATTGCAGGGGCTAATTCACCCCTCCACTTT.

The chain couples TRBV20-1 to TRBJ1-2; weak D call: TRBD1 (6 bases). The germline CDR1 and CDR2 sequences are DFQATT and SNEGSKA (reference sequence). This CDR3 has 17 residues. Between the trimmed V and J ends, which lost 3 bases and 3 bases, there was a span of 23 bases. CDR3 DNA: TGCAGTGCTAGCCTTACGGCAGGGGCTTTTGATGACTATGGCTACACCTTC. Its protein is CSASLTAGAFDDYGYTF.

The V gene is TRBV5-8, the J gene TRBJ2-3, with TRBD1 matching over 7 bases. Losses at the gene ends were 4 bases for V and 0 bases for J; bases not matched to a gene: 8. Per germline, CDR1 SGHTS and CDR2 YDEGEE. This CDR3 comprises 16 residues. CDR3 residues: CASSTYRGTSTDTQYF. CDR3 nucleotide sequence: TGTGCCAGCAGCACCTACAGGGGAACTAGCACAGATACGCAGTATTTT.

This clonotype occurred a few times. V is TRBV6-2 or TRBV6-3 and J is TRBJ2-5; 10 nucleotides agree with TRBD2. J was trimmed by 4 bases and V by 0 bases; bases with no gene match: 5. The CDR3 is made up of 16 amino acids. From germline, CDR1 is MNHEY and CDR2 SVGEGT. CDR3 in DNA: TGTGCCAGCAGTTACTCTCGTAGCGGGGGGTTAGAGACCCAGTACTTC. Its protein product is CASSYSRSGGLETQYF.

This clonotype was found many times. CDR3 protein: CASSPGGVSYNEQFF. CDR3 in DNA: TGTGCCAGCAGCCCTGGTGGGGTCTCCTACAATGAGCAGTTCTTC. This chain connects TRBV5-5 to TRBJ2-1; no reliable D call. The CDR3 is made up of 15 amino acids. Germline values: CDR1 SGHKS, CDR2 YYEKEE (reference sequence). V was clipped by 4 bases and J by 0 bases, with 11 bases between them.

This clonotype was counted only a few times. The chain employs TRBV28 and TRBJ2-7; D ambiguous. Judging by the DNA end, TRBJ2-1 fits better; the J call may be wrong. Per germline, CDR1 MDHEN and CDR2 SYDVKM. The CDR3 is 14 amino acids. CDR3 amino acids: CASSLPASYNEQFF. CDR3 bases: TGTGCCAGCAGTTTACCGGCGAGTTACAATGAGCAGTTCTTC.

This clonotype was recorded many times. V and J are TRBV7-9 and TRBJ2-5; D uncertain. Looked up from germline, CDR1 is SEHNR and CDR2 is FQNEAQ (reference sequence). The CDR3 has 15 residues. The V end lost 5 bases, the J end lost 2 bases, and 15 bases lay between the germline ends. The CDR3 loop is CASSPATARQETQYF. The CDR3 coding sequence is TGTGCCAGCAGCCCCGCCACGGCCCGACAAGAGACCCAGTACTTC.

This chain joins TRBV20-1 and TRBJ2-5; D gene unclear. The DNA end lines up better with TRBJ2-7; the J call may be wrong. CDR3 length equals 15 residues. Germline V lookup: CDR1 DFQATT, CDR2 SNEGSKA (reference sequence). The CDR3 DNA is TGCAGTGCTAGAGATCAGGTAGGGCGCGCCGACGAGCAGTACTTC. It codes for CSARDQVGRADEQYF.

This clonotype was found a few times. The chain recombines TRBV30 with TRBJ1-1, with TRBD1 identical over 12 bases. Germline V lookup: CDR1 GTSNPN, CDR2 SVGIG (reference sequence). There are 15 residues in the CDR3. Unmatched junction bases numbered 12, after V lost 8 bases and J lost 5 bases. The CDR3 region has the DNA TGTGCCGGAGCCCGGGACAGGGGGCCGGGTACTGAAGCTTTCTTT. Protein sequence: CAGARDRGPGTEAFF.

The CDR3 sequence is CAADDGIRLAGAYEQYF. The CDR3, as DNA: TGTGCCGCGGATGACGGGATTCGACTAGCGGGGGCCTACGAGCAGTACTTC. This chain uses TRBV10-3 with TRBJ2-7; 12 bases match TRBD2. CDR3 length equals 17 residues. CDR1 and CDR2 (germline): ENHRY, SYGVKD. The trim removed 11 bases at V and 2 bases at J, leaving 16 bases unmatched.

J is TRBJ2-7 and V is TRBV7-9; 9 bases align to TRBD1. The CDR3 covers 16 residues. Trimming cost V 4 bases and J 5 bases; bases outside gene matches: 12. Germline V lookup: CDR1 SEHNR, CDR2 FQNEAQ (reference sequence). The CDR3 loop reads CASSSGQGLLGHEQYF. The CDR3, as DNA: TGTGCCAGCAGCTCGGGACAGGGATTACTTGGCCACGAGCAGTACTTC.